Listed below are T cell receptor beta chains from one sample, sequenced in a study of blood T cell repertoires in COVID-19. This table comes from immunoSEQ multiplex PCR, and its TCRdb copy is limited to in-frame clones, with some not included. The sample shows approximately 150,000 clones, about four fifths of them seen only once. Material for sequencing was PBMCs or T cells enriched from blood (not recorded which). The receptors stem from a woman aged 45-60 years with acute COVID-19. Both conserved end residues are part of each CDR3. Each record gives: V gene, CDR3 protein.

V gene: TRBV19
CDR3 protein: CASSRDRGRDEQFF

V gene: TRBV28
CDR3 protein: CASSPTGVVRDYEQYF

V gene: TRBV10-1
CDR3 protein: CASTLFSGTSGRGTDTQYF

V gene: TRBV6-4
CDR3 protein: CARAPPIAGSSYEQYF

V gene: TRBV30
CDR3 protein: CAWNQGRGSPLHF

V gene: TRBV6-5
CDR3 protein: CASSYTGTTTGELFF

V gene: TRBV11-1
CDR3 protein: CASRVGTGANREGYTF

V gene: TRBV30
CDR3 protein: CASGEETQYF

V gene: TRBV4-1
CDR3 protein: CASSPYEDREEQYF

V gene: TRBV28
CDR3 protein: CASSKIMPRGGNNEQFF

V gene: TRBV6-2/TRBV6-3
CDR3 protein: CASSFEREHTGELFF

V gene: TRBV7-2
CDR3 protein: CASSLAGGNNEQFF

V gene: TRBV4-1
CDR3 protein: CASSQDNGGNLHYEQYF

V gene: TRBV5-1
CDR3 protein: CASSTGTGGFEKLFF

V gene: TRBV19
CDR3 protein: CASSPTGGWNNSPLHF

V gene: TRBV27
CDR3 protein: CASSRQSTYGYTF

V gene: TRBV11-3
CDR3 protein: CASSRGGGNDEQFF

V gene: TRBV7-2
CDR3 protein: CASSLQDNSGNTIYF

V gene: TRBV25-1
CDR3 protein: CASSRTSGNYEQYF

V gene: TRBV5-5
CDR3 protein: CASSLQGANEKLFF

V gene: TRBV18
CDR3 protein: CASSPPGLAGDSEQFF

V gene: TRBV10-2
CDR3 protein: CASSDGWTEAFF

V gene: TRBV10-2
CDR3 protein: CASRLEGQGASEQYF

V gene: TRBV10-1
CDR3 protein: CASSVPASETSTDTQYF

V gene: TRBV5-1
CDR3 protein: CASSPGQGRVADTQYF

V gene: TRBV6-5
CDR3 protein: CASNYIRDSSEAFF

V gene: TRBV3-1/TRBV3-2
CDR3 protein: CASSPGVAEVNEQFF

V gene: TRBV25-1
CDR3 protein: CASSEFQNYGYTF

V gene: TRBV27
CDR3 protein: CASSFAQGENGYTF

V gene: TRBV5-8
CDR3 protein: CASSLFRLNTGELFF